This TCR beta chain was observed in a study of T cell responses to AZD1222 COVID-19 vaccine. Whole-study results and caveats: CD4 TCRs covered the whole spike, strongest at regions 160-218 and 743-854.

About this clone: What it binds is not known.

Clones were read by immunoSEQ multiplex PCR, and TCRdb kept only the in-frame ones, dropping some. This table has fewer than 100,000 clones, roughly 92% appearing once. The ends lost 4 bases at V and 2 bases at J; junction bases unmatched: 9. In germline, CDR1 is KGHSH, CDR2 LQKENI. The CDR3 length is 16 residues. This chain connects TRBV18 to TRBJ2-3; 7 positions agree with TRBD1. The sequence was obtained from an adult in good health. The sample was peripheral blood, taken on day 0 of AZD1222 vaccination. CDR3 sequence: CASSLRTGSDTDTQYF. In DNA, the CDR3 is TGTGCCAGCTCACTCCGGACAGGCAGCGACACAGATACGCAGTATTTT.